These 3 T cell receptor beta chains share one sample of origin, sequenced in a study of Ad26.COV2.S vaccination and SARS-CoV-2 variants. Indicated treatment: some 20 received Ad26.COV2.S at low or high dose, single or two shots; 5 received placebo; per-sample allocation not given. The samples were gathered on day 63 after the first injection of vaccine or placebo. Some clones are missing from TCRdb's copy, which holds only in-frame ones; the method was immunoSEQ multiplex PCR. The sample includes 300,000 to 400,000 clones, more than 75% of them seen just once. Sequenced here: peripheral blood, sampled in a trial of Ad26.COV2.S vaccine versus placebo. These receptors all stem from a person between 18 and 60 years old who received the Ad26.COV2.S COVID-19 vaccine or a placebo.

Here the CDR3 DNA reads TGTGCCAGCAGCCCCCTAAGTCAGATCTCCTCCTACGAGCAGTACTTC. Its translation: CASSPLSQISSYEQYF. The chain recombines TRBV6-2 or TRBV6-3 with TRBJ2-7; the D is unclear. The germline CDR1 and CDR2 sequences are MNHEY and SVGEGT. V dropped 6 bases and J dropped 0 bases, with 18 bases sitting between them. The CDR3 has 16 residues.

This clone was counted once. J is TRBJ2-7 and V is TRBV7-2; TRBD1 aligns across 7 bases. Germline CDR1 SGHTA, CDR2 FQGNSA. J lost 6 bases, V lost 3 bases, and 14 bases had no gene match. The CDR3 is 16 residues long. The CDR3 nucleotides read TGTGCCAGCAGCTTGGGTACAGGGGCGCAGAGTCGCGAGCAGTACTTC. It specifies CASSLGTGAQSREQYF.

This clone was picked up a small number of times. The genes are TRBV7-9 and TRBJ2-1, with TRBD1 as a possible D gene (5 bases). The CDR3 length is 14 residues. CDR1 and CDR2 (germline): SEHNR, FQNEAQ (reference sequence). The V end was cut by 6 bases, the J end by 1 base, with 10 bases between. The CDR3 region is CASSRQHSYNEQFF. The CDR3 nucleotides are TGTGCCAGCAGTCGACAGCATTCCTACAATGAGCAGTTCTTC.